These T cell receptor beta chains were read from a single sample in a study of identical twins. MiXCR was run by TCRdb on the 5' RACE reads, yielding one entry per CDR3 protein. The sample has under 900,000 distinct CDR3 sequences; about 18% are singletons. The sample was also reused in another study, on T cells expressing NK-cell markers.

The sequenced sample was PBMCs. These receptor sequences come from a woman younger than 35 in good health. Each CDR3 is given with its conserved first and last residue. The D gene is left open where the match is weak. A row's size may be missing; if present it is once, few, many or a size class.

clone size	V gene	J gene	D gene	CDR3 length	CDR3 protein	CDR3 DNA
many	TRBV11-2	TRBJ2-3	TRBD2	17	CASSPGLAVRTTDTQYF	TGTGCCAGCAGCCCCGGACTAGCGGTCCGGACCACAGATACGCAGTATTTT
many	TRBV27	TRBJ1-6	-	12	CASSRGNSPLHF	TGTGCCAGCAGTCGAGGAAATTCACCCCTCCACTTT
-	TRBV11-2	TRBJ2-7	-	14	CASRPIWDGYEQYF	TGTGCCAGCAGACCGATTTGGGATGGATACGAGCAGTACTTC
-	TRBV7-2	TRBJ2-3	-	14	CASSPEQAGDTQYF	TGTGCCAGCAGCCCCGAGCAAGCGGGAGATACGCAGTATTTT
few	TRBV10-3	TRBJ2-1	TRBD2	17	CAISEGPSGGPYNEQFF	TGTGCCATCAGTGAGGGTCCTAGCGGAGGCCCCTACAATGAGCAGTTCTTC
few	TRBV6-5	TRBJ1-1	TRBD1	15	CASSLIIGQDGEAFF	TGTGCCAGCAGTTTAATTATAGGACAGGATGGTGAAGCTTTCTTT
few	TRBV10-1	TRBJ2-7	TRBD2	13	CASSAGGQNEQYF	TGCGCCAGCTCAGCGGGGGGGCAGAACGAGCAGTACTTC
few	TRBV7-2	TRBJ1-4	-	16	CASSDLAREANEKLFF	TGTGCCAGCAGCGATTTGGCCAGGGAGGCTAATGAAAAACTGTTTTTT
-	TRBV7-8	TRBJ2-5	-	15	CASSLTPDRVETQYF	TGTGCCAGCAGCTTAACCCCGGACCGAGTAGAGACCCAGTACTTC
few	TRBV6-1	TRBJ2-2	-	13	CASTRQDTGELFF	TGTGCCAGCACCCGACAGGACACCGGGGAGCTGTTTTTT
many	TRBV20-1	TRBJ1-1	-	12	CSAPRGNTEAFF	TGCAGTGCTCCTCGCGGGAACACTGAAGCTTTCTTT
-	TRBV5-1	TRBJ2-5	-	15	CASSLQTGTGETQYF	TGCGCCAGCAGCTTACAAACCGGGACTGGAGAGACCCAGTACTTC
-	TRBV6-2/TRBV6-3	TRBJ2-7	-	11	CASSFFREQYF	TGTGCCAGCAGTTTTTTCCGCGAGCAGTACTTC
few	TRBV14	TRBJ1-2	TRBD1	13	CASSLDRIGGYTF	TGTGCCAGCAGCCTGGACAGGATCGGCGGCTACACCTTC
many	TRBV5-1	TRBJ2-7	TRBD2	15	CASSLVASGDNEQYF	TGCGCCAGCAGCTTGGTGGCTAGCGGGGACAACGAGCAGTACTTC
-	TRBV20-1	TRBJ2-7	-	14	CSASGSQPPHEQYF	TGCAGTGCTAGCGGGTCCCAGCCGCCCCACGAGCAGTACTTC
many	TRBV7-2	TRBJ2-7	-	13	CASSPRTEYEQYF	TGTGCCAGCAGCCCGAGGACCGAATACGAGCAGTACTTC
once	TRBV7-2	TRBJ2-7	-	14	CASSLAARNYEQYF	TGTGCCAGCAGCTTAGCGGCCAGAAACTACGAGCAGTACTTC
many	TRBV7-9	TRBJ1-1	-	13	CASSFGLGTEAFF	TGTGCCAGCAGCTTCGGGCTGGGGACTGAAGCTTTCTTT
-	TRBV7-2	TRBJ1-6	-	15	CASSLVGTNYSPLHF	TGTGCCAGCAGCTTAGTGGGGACCAATTATTCACCCCTCCACTTT
-	TRBV9	TRBJ2-7	TRBD1	13	CASSVRTGYEQYF	TGTGCCAGCAGCGTTAGGACAGGGTACGAGCAGTACTTC
-	TRBV20-1	TRBJ2-5	-	14	CSAGLDWNQETQYF	TGCAGTGCTGGGCTAGACTGGAACCAAGAGACCCAGTACTTC
many	TRBV12-3/TRBV12-4	TRBJ1-1	-	12	CASRAGPTRAFF	TGTGCCAGCAGGGCCGGGCCGACCAGAGCTTTCTTT
-	TRBV20-1	TRBJ1-5	-	14	CSARVKGRNQPQHF	TGCAGTGCTAGAGTTAAAGGACGCAATCAGCCCCAGCATTTT
few	TRBV11-2	TRBJ2-7	TRBD1	17	CASSATSQQGTSYEQYF	TGTGCCAGCAGCGCGACCTCTCAACAGGGGACCTCCTACGAGCAGTACTTC
few	TRBV10-3	TRBJ2-1	TRBD2	15	CAINGLAGGPGEQFF	TGTGCCATCAACGGACTAGCGGGGGGGCCCGGAGAGCAGTTCTTC
few	TRBV4-3	TRBJ2-7	-	15	CASSPYASGDYEQYF	TGCGCCAGCAGCCCCTACGCAAGCGGCGACTACGAGCAGTACTTC
-	TRBV14	TRBJ2-2	-	14	CASSRAGVAGELFF	TGTGCCAGCAGCCGAGCAGGGGTGGCCGGGGAGCTGTTTTTT
-	TRBV11-3	TRBJ2-3	-	16	CASSLASATGADTQYF	TGTGCCAGCAGCTTAGCCAGCGCCACGGGGGCAGATACGCAGTATTTT
-	TRBV4-1	TRBJ2-7	-	13	CASSPVPSGEQYF	TGCGCCAGCAGCCCTGTTCCCTCTGGAGAGCAGTACTTC
few	TRBV7-9	TRBJ2-1	TRBD1	14	CASSTWTGRNEQFF	TGTGCCAGCAGCACCTGGACAGGGCGGAATGAGCAGTTCTTC
-	TRBV7-2	TRBJ1-1	-	13	CASREDMNTEAFF	TGTGCCAGCAGAGAGGATATGAACACTGAAGCTTTCTTT
-	TRBV7-2	TRBJ2-1	-	15	CASSSFRGSYNEQFF	TGTGCCAGCAGCTCCTTCAGAGGCTCCTACAATGAGCAGTTCTTC
-	TRBV20-1	TRBJ1-1	-	12	CSAMTGAGGAFF	TGCAGTGCAATGACAGGCGCTGGCGGAGCTTTCTTT
few	TRBV12-3/TRBV12-4	TRBJ2-3	-	13	CASSSVWGSTQYF	TGTGCCAGCAGTTCAGTGTGGGGAAGTACGCAGTATTTT
-	TRBV7-9	TRBJ1-4	TRBD1	16	CASSSGQGRANEKLFF	TGTGCCAGCAGCTCCGGACAGGGCAGGGCTAATGAAAAACTGTTTTTT
-	TRBV5-4	TRBJ2-7	-	16	CASSLGQQGRAREQYF	TGTGCCAGCAGCTTGGGGCAACAGGGGAGGGCAAGGGAGCAGTACTTC
few	TRBV6-6	TRBJ2-7	-	13	CASSSLGVSEQYF	TGTGCCAGCAGCTCCCTGGGAGTGAGCGAGCAGTACTTC
few	TRBV6-1	TRBJ2-1	-	14	CASSLLGGYNEQFF	TGTGCCAGCAGCCTATTAGGGGGTTACAATGAGCAGTTCTTC
few	TRBV6-1	TRBJ2-3	-	13	CASTAPGADTQYF	TGTGCCAGCACCGCTCCAGGGGCAGATACGCAGTATTTT
-	TRBV7-9	TRBJ1-1	-	14	CASSPTRGETEAFF	TGTGCCAGCAGCCCCACTCGGGGCGAAACTGAAGCTTTCTTT
few	TRBV5-1	TRBJ2-5	-	14	CASSLVQSQETQYF	TGCGCCAGCAGCTTGGTACAGAGCCAAGAGACCCAGTACTTC
-	TRBV20-1	TRBJ2-1	-	11	CSARDRRDLFF	TGCAGTGCTAGAGATCGGAGGGATCTGTTCTTC
-	TRBV6-1	TRBJ2-7	-	11	CASSVPYEQYF	TGTGCCAGCAGCGTTCCTTACGAGCAGTACTTC
-	TRBV21-1	TRBJ2-3	-	16	CASSKGGRAETDTQYF	TGTGCCAGCAGCAAAGGCGGGAGGGCCGAGACAGATACGCAGTATTTT
-	TRBV15	TRBJ2-3	-	14	CATSIRLNTDTQYF	TGTGCCACCAGCATAAGACTGAACACAGATACGCAGTATTTT
few	TRBV4-2	TRBJ1-1	-	14	CASNMLGRDTEAFF	TGTGCCAGCAATATGTTGGGACGGGACACTGAAGCTTTCTTT
few	TRBV20-1	TRBJ2-5	TRBD2	16	CSAPHPTSGSAETQYF	TGCAGTGCTCCTCACCCCACTAGCGGGTCTGCAGAGACCCAGTACTTC
few	TRBV6-5	TRBJ2-3	TRBD1	16	CASSLTGTVSTDTQYF	TGTGCCAGCAGTTTAACAGGGACAGTGAGCACAGATACGCAGTATTTT
-	TRBV4-3	TRBJ1-1	-	15	CASSQDLGGADEAFF	TGCGCCAGCAGCCAAGATCTCGGGGGGGCAGATGAAGCTTTCTTT
-	TRBV6-5	TRBJ2-7	TRBD1	15	CASSYGTGGRYEQYF	TGTGCCAGCAGTTACGGGACAGGGGGACGCTACGAGCAGTACTTC
-	TRBV6-5	TRBJ1-3	TRBD1	14	CASSYTGQGETIYF	TGTGCCAGCAGTTATACGGGACAGGGGGAGACCATATATTTT
few	TRBV5-1	TRBJ1-4	TRBD1	14	CASSLVTGNKKLFF	TGCGCCAGCAGCTTGGTGACAGGGAATAAAAAACTGTTTTTT
few	TRBV4-1	TRBJ2-1	-	13	CASKRTGRNEQFF	TGCGCCAGCAAGAGAACAGGGCGCAATGAGCAGTTCTTC
-	TRBV12-3/TRBV12-4	TRBJ2-1	TRBD1	16	CASSRQGNGRYNEQFF	TGTGCCAGCAGTAGACAGGGGAACGGTCGCTACAACGAGCAGTTCTTC
few	TRBV7-7	TRBJ2-1	-	15	CASSPGHSSYNEQFF	TGTGCTAGCAGCCCGGGCCACAGCTCCTACAATGAGCAGTTCTTC
-	TRBV5-1	TRBJ2-3	-	15	CASSYQPSWGDTQYF	TGCGCCAGCAGCTATCAACCGAGTTGGGGAGATACGCAGTATTTT